The rows below give T cell receptor beta chains drawn from one sample of a study of blood T cell repertoires in COVID-19. Sequencing was performed with immunoSEQ multiplex PCR; in TCRdb, only in-frame clones are kept and a portion is missing. This sample has 50,000 to 65,000 clones, with 92% found just once. The sequenced sample consisted of peripheral blood. These receptors were obtained from a man aged 45-60 years with active COVID-19. The CDR3 runs from the conserved cysteine through the conserved F or W. A D gene is named only where the DNA matches it firmly. Clone size is shown for a subset of rows, as once, few, many or a class of expanded clone.

V gene: TRBV11-2
J gene: TRBJ1-5
clone size: .
D gene: TRBD1
CDR3 protein: CASSLGQNNQPQHF
CDR3 DNA: TGTGCCAGCAGCCTGGGACAGAACAATCAGCCCCAGCATTTT

V gene: TRBV5-6
J gene: TRBJ1-1
clone size: .
D gene: .
CDR3 protein: CASSLLQTKNTEAFF
CDR3 DNA: TGTGCCAGCAGCTTGTTACAGACCAAGAACACTGAAGCTTTCTTT

V gene: TRBV3-1/TRBV3-2
J gene: TRBJ2-3
clone size: .
D gene: TRBD2
CDR3 protein: CASSQDIAGSTDTQYF
CDR3 DNA: TGTGCCAGCAGCCAAGATATAGCGGGAAGCACAGATACGCAGTATTTT

V gene: TRBV28
J gene: TRBJ1-5
clone size: few
D gene: .
CDR3 protein: CASSFRISNQPQHF
CDR3 DNA: TGTGCCAGCAGTTTTAGAATCTCCAATCAGCCCCAGCATTTT

V gene: TRBV9
J gene: TRBJ2-1
clone size: .
D gene: .
CDR3 protein: CASSGDSKPWDEQFF
CDR3 DNA: TGTGCCAGCAGCGGCGACAGCAAACCGTGGGATGAGCAGTTCTTC

V gene: TRBV13
J gene: TRBJ1-1
clone size: .
D gene: .
CDR3 protein: CASSLPGNTEAFF
CDR3 DNA: TGTGCCAGCAGCTTGCCAGGTAACACTGAAGCTTTCTTT

V gene: TRBV28
J gene: TRBJ1-6
clone size: few
D gene: TRBD1
CDR3 protein: CASSSGQGVSYNSPLHF
CDR3 DNA: TGTGCCAGCAGTTCTGGACAGGGGGTCTCCTATAATTCACCCCTCCACTTT

V gene: TRBV12-5
J gene: TRBJ2-7
clone size: once
D gene: .
CDR3 protein: CASGLQVPYEQYF
CDR3 DNA: TGTGCTAGTGGTTTGCAGGTCCCCTACGAGCAGTACTTC

V gene: TRBV28
J gene: TRBJ1-2
clone size: once
D gene: .
CDR3 protein: CASSAGRLGDYGYTF
CDR3 DNA: TGTGCCAGCAGCGCAGGGCGCCTTGGGGACTATGGCTACACCTTC

V gene: TRBV30
J gene: TRBJ2-7
clone size: .
D gene: .
CDR3 protein: CAFSQSSYEQYF
CDR3 DNA: TGTGCCTTCTCACAGTCATCCTACGAGCAGTACTTC

V gene: TRBV19
J gene: TRBJ1-1
clone size: .
D gene: TRBD1
CDR3 protein: CASSTTGNSEAFF
CDR3 DNA: TGTGCCAGTAGTACGACAGGGAATTCTGAAGCTTTCTTT

V gene: TRBV11-2
J gene: TRBJ2-7
clone size: few
D gene: .
CDR3 protein: CASSLYGTGGYEQYF
CDR3 DNA: TGTGCCAGCAGCTTATACGGGACTGGAGGCTACGAGCAGTACTTC

V gene: TRBV7-9
J gene: TRBJ2-6
clone size: .
D gene: .
CDR3 protein: CASSFLQGSGANVLTF
CDR3 DNA: TGTGCCAGCAGCTTCCTCCAGGGGTCTGGGGCCAACGTCCTGACTTTC

V gene: TRBV5-1
J gene: TRBJ2-5
clone size: once
D gene: .
CDR3 protein: CASSPGQPQETQYF
CDR3 DNA: TGCGCCAGCAGCCCCGGACAGCCCCAAGAGACCCAGTACTTC

V gene: TRBV28
J gene: TRBJ1-5
clone size: .
D gene: .
CDR3 protein: CASSSMIQGTTHSQHF
CDR3 DNA: TGTGCCAGCAGTTCCATGATACAGGGCACCACACATTCCCAGCATTTT

V gene: TRBV18
J gene: TRBJ2-5
clone size: .
D gene: .
CDR3 protein: CASSPPWGGEETQYF
CDR3 DNA: TGTGCCAGCTCACCACCGTGGGGGGGCGAAGAGACCCAGTACTTC

V gene: TRBV6-1
J gene: TRBJ1-5
clone size: once
D gene: TRBD1
CDR3 protein: CASSEVGQVIQPQHF
CDR3 DNA: TGTGCCAGCAGTGAAGTTGGACAGGTGATCCAGCCCCAGCATTTT

V gene: TRBV7-8
J gene: TRBJ1-1
clone size: .
D gene: TRBD1
CDR3 protein: CASSSDRKNTEAFF
CDR3 DNA: TGTGCCAGCAGCTCGGACAGGAAGAACACTGAAGCTTTCTTT

V gene: TRBV5-3
J gene: TRBJ1-2
clone size: .
D gene: TRBD1
CDR3 protein: CARSPDRDHGYTF
CDR3 DNA: TGTGCCAGAAGCCCGGACAGGGACCATGGCTACACCTTC

V gene: TRBV7-3
J gene: TRBJ2-6
clone size: .
D gene: TRBD1
CDR3 protein: CASSLTPPQGPGANVLTF
CDR3 DNA: TGTGCCAGCAGCCTCACGCCCCCACAGGGGCCTGGGGCCAACGTCCTGACTTTC

V gene: TRBV9
J gene: TRBJ2-1
clone size: .
D gene: .
CDR3 protein: CASSTGKHNEQFF
CDR3 DNA: TGTGCCAGCAGCACCGGGAAGCACAATGAGCAGTTCTTC

V gene: TRBV25-1
J gene: TRBJ2-1
clone size: .
D gene: .
CDR3 protein: CASSGGLPANEQFF
CDR3 DNA: TGTGCCAGCAGTGGGGGACTTCCAGCCAATGAGCAGTTCTTC

V gene: TRBV11-1
J gene: TRBJ2-3
clone size: once
D gene: .
CDR3 protein: CASSSRLDTQYF
CDR3 DNA: TGTGCCAGCAGCTCGCGGTTGGATACGCAGTATTTT

V gene: TRBV5-1
J gene: TRBJ2-7
clone size: .
D gene: .
CDR3 protein: CASSLGQDSYEQYF
CDR3 DNA: TGCGCCAGCAGCTTGGGACAGGACTCTTACGAGCAGTACTTC

V gene: TRBV19
J gene: TRBJ1-3
clone size: .
D gene: TRBD1
CDR3 protein: CASSTGGEGNTIYF
CDR3 DNA: TGTGCCAGTTCAACAGGGGGCGAAGGAAACACCATATATTTT

V gene: TRBV27
J gene: TRBJ1-1
clone size: .
D gene: TRBD1
CDR3 protein: CASSSTGGHTEAFF
CDR3 DNA: TGTGCCAGCAGTTCTACAGGGGGGCACACTGAAGCTTTCTTT

V gene: TRBV29-1
J gene: TRBJ1-1
clone size: .
D gene: .
CDR3 protein: CSVREPNTEAFF
CDR3 DNA: TGCAGCGTCCGGGAGCCCAACACTGAAGCTTTCTTT

V gene: TRBV5-8
J gene: TRBJ1-1
clone size: .
D gene: .
CDR3 protein: CASSLGAKNTEAFF
CDR3 DNA: TGTGCCAGCAGCTTAGGAGCTAAAAACACTGAAGCTTTCTTT